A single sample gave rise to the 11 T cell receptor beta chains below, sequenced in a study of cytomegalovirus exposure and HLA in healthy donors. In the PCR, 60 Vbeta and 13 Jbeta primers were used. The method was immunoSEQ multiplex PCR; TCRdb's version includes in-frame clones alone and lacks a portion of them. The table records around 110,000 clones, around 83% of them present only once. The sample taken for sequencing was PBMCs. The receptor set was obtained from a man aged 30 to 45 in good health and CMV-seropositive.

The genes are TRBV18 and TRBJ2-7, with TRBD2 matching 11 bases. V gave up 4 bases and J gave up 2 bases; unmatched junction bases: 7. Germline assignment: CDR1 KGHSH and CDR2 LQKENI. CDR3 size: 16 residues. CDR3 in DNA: TGTGCCAGCTCACTGATAACTAGCGGGAGCGCCTACGAGCAGTACGTC. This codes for CASSLITSGSAYEQYV.

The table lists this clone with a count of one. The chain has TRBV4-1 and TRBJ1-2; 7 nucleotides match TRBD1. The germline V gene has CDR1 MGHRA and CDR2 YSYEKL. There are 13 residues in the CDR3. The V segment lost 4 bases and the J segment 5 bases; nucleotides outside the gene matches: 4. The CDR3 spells CASSLRQGYGYTF. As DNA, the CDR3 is TGCGCCAGCAGCCTAAGACAGGGTTATGGCTACACCTTC.

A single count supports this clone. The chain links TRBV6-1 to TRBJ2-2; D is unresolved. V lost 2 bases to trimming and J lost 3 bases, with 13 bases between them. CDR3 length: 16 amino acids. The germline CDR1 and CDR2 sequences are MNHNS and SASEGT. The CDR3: CASSETTRMDTGELFF. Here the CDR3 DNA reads TGTGCCAGCAGTGAAACGACACGGATGGACACCGGGGAGCTGTTTTTT.

The DNA for the CDR3 is TGTGCCAGCAGACCGGGACAGGATTTGGGGGAGCTGTTTTTT. It translates to CASRPGQDLGELFF. The rearrangement uses TRBV2 and TRBJ2-2; 8 bases agree with TRBD1. Germline-derived CDR1 and CDR2 are SNHLY and FYNNEI. With 6 bases clipped from V and 8 bases from J, the junction kept 8 bases outside the gene matches. The CDR3 totals 14 residues.

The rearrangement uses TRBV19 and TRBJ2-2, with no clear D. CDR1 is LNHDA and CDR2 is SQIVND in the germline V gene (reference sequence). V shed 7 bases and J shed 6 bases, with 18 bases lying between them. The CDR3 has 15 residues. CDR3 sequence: CASTLRPLVAGELFF. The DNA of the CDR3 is TGTGCCAGTACACTACGCCCGTTGGTCGCCGGGGAGCTGTTTTTT. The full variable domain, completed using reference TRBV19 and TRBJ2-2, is DGGITQSPKYLFRKEGQNVTLSCEQNLNHDAMYWYRQDPGQGLRLIYYSQIVNDFQKGDIAEGYSVSREKKESFPLTVTSAQKNPTAFYLCASTLRPLVAGELFFGEGSRLTVL.

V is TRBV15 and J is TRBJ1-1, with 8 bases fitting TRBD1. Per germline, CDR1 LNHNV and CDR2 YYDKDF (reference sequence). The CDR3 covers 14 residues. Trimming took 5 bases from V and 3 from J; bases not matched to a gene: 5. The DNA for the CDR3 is TGTGCCACCAGCGCAGACAGGGGTTACACTGAAGCTTTCTTT. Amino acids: CATSADRGYTEAFF.

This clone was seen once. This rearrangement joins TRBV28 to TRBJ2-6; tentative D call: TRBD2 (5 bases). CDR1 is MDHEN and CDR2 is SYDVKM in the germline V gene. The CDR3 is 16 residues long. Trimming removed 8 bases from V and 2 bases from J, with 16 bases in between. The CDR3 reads CASAGGIRAGANVLTF. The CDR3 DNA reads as TGTGCCAGCGCGGGCGGTATTCGCGCTGGGGCCAACGTCCTGACTTTC.

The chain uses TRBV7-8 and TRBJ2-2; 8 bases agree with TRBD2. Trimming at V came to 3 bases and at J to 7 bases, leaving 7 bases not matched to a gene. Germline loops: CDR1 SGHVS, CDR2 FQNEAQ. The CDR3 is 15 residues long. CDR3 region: CASSLVRGGSGELFF. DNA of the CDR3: TGTGCCAGCAGCTTGGTTCGGGGGGGTAGCGGGGAGCTGTTTTTT.

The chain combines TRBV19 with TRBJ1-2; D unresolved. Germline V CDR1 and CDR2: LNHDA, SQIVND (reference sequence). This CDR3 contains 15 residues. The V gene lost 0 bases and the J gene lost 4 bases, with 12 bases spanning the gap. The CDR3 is CASSIDRELRYGYTF. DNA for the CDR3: TGTGCCAGTAGTATAGATCGGGAGCTACGCTATGGCTACACCTTC.

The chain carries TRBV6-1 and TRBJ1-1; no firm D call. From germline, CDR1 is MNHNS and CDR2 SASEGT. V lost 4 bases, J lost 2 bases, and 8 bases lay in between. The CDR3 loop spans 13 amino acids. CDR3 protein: CASSVSLNTEAFF. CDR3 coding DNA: TGTGCCAGCAGTGTTAGCTTAAACACTGAAGCTTTCTTT.

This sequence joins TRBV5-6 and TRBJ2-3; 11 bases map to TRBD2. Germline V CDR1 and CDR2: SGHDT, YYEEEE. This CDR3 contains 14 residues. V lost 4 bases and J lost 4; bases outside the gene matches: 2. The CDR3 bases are TGTGCCAGCAGCCTTAGCGGGGGGGCAGATACGCAGTATTTT. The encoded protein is CASSLSGGADTQYF.